The rows below give T cell receptor beta chains drawn from one sample of a study of blood T cell repertoires in COVID-19. Sequencing used immunoSEQ multiplex PCR; TCRdb keeps in-frame clones, though not all of them. The sample comprises about 230,000 clones, around nine tenths of which are singletons, and less than 4.5% rests with the top ten. Sample: PBMCs or T cells enriched from blood (not recorded which). These receptors all stem from a woman under 40 with acute COVID-19. Each CDR3 is given with its conserved first and last residue. Each record gives: clone size, D gene, J gene, V gene, CDR3 DNA, CDR3 protein. A D gene is named only where the DNA matches it firmly. Size is omitted from some rows. Given values are once, few, many or a class for expanded clones.

NA	TRBD2	TRBJ2-1	TRBV2	TGTGCCACGGGGGGACTAGCGGGATTCAATGAGCAGTTCTTC	CATGGLAGFNEQFF
NA	NA	TRBJ2-7	TRBV19	TGTGCCAGTAGTATAGATGAGGGCTACGAGCAGTACTTC	CASSIDEGYEQYF
once	NA	TRBJ2-1	TRBV7-7	TGTGCCAGCAGCTTAGGGAGGGGTGATGAGCAGTTCTTC	CASSLGRGDEQFF
few	NA	TRBJ1-2	TRBV11-2	TGTGCCAGCAGCTTAGTTGTCAGGGGCTATGGCTACACCTTC	CASSLVVRGYGYTF
NA	NA	TRBJ1-5	TRBV27	TGTGCCAGCAGCCTGCAAGGGGGGGGACGGCCCCAGCATTTT	CASSLQGGGRPQHF
NA	TRBD1	TRBJ1-5	TRBV25-1	TGTGCCAGCAGTGAATCGGACAGGGGGCATAATCAGCCCCAGCATTTT	CASSESDRGHNQPQHF
NA	NA	TRBJ1-1	TRBV20-1	TGCAGTGCTAGCCCAGGGACTGAAGCTTTCTTT	CSASPGTEAFF
few	NA	TRBJ1-2	TRBV5-4	TGTGCCAGCAGCCGTTCGGGGTATGGCTACACCTTC	CASSRSGYGYTF
NA	TRBD2	TRBJ2-5	TRBV3-1/TRBV3-2	TGTGCCACCCTACTAGCGGGGAGACAAGAGACCCAGTACTTC	CATLLAGRQETQYF
NA	NA	TRBJ2-1	TRBV11-3	TGTGCCAGCAGCTTAGAGGGCAGCCAGCACAATGAGCAGTTCTTC	CASSLEGSQHNEQFF
NA	NA	TRBJ2-3	TRBV5-1	TGCGCCAGCAGCCTACCAGAAGCATCGGGGGCAGATACGCAGTATTTT	CASSLPEASGADTQYF
NA	TRBD1	TRBJ1-1	TRBV28	TGTGCCAGCAGTCCCCGACAGGGAAAAGCTTTCTTT	CASSPRQGKAFF
NA	NA	TRBJ1-2	TRBV9	TGTGCCAGCAGCCCAGCACAGCCCTATGGCTACACCTTC	CASSPAQPYGYTF
NA	NA	TRBJ2-7	TRBV27	TGTGCCAGCAGTCTCGGGGGGCCCGTCTACGAGCAGTACTTC	CASSLGGPVYEQYF
NA	TRBD2	TRBJ2-1	TRBV7-2	TGTGCCAGCAGCTTCCGACTAGCGGGGGGGGGTGATGAGCAGTTCTTC	CASSFRLAGGGDEQFF
NA	NA	TRBJ2-7	TRBV2	TGTGCCAGCGGCGGGACAGATACGCAGCAGTACTTC	CASGGTDTQQYF
few	NA	TRBJ1-2	TRBV10-3	TGTGCCATCAGTGATACAGGGCTGGATGGCTACACCTTC	CAISDTGLDGYTF
NA	NA	TRBJ1-4	TRBV19	TGTGCCATTGGGCCCTCAACTAATGAAAAACTGTTTTTT	CAIGPSTNEKLFF
NA	NA	TRBJ1-6	TRBV10-3	TGTGCCATCAGTGAGCAGGGATTAGGATCACCCCTCCACTTT	CAISEQGLGSPLHF
NA	NA	TRBJ2-5	TRBV5-8	TGTGCCAGCAGCTTGGGCAGGGCTCAAGAGACCCAGTACTTC	CASSLGRAQETQYF
NA	NA	TRBJ2-1	TRBV18	TGTGCCAGCTCATCGACACGACAGGTCCATTACAATGAGCAGTTCTTC	CASSSTRQVHYNEQFF
NA	NA	TRBJ1-2	TRBV24-1	TGTGCCACCAGTGATCCCGGTTATGGCTACACCTTC	CATSDPGYGYTF
NA	NA	TRBJ2-1	TRBV27	TGTGCCAGCAGTGTTCTGTTTCTGAATGAGCAGTTCTTC	CASSVLFLNEQFF
NA	TRBD1	TRBJ1-6	TRBV7-2	TGTGCCAGCAGCACAAACAGGGGGAATAATTCACCCCTCCACTTT	CASSTNRGNNSPLHF
NA	TRBD1	TRBJ2-7	TRBV10-3	TGTGCCACCCGACAGGGGAGTGTCTCCTACGAGCAGTACTTC	CATRQGSVSYEQYF
once	NA	TRBJ1-1	TRBV30	TGTGCCTGGAGCCCGGGATCGAACACTGAAGCTTTCTTT	CAWSPGSNTEAFF
NA	NA	TRBJ1-5	TRBV5-6	TGTGCCAGCAGCTTGACAACAAGTCAGCCCCAGCATTTT	CASSLTTSQPQHF
NA	TRBD2	TRBJ2-7	TRBV4-3	TGCGCCAGCAGCCAAGGACTAGCGGGGGCTTACGAGCAGTACTTC	CASSQGLAGAYEQYF
NA	TRBD2	TRBJ2-2	TRBV5-1	TGCGCCAGCAGCTTGGGGACTAGCGGGGGGACAAACACCGGGGAGCTGTTTTTT	CASSLGTSGGTNTGELFF
NA	NA	TRBJ2-7	TRBV7-9	TGTGCCAGCAGCCGCCAAACGGAGGGCTACGAGCAGTACTTC	CASSRQTEGYEQYF
NA	NA	TRBJ1-5	TRBV3-1/TRBV3-2	TGTGCCAGCAGCCAAGATCTTCTGGACACGTATAGCAATCAGCCCCAGCATTTT	CASSQDLLDTYSNQPQHF
NA	TRBD1	TRBJ2-5	TRBV3-1/TRBV3-2	TGTGCCAGCGGTCTTCAGGGGGCCCGAGAGACCCAGTACTTC	CASGLQGARETQYF
once	TRBD2	TRBJ2-7	TRBV6-1	TGTGCCAGCAGTGAAGCTGTGGGAGGCGGGGGCTACGAGCAGTACTTC	CASSEAVGGGGYEQYF
NA	NA	TRBJ1-1	TRBV20-1	TGCAGTGCTAGTGTTGGGACATCTTGGAATTTGGACACTGAAGCTTTCTTT	CSASVGTSWNLDTEAFF
NA	TRBD1	TRBJ1-1	TRBV19	TGTGCCAGCAGCACTGGGACAGGGAGAGACACTGAAGCTTTCTTT	CASSTGTGRDTEAFF
NA	TRBD1	TRBJ2-3	TRBV2	TGTGCCAGCAGGGGACAGGATACCTTCACAGATACGCAGTATTTT	CASRGQDTFTDTQYF
NA	TRBD2	TRBJ2-6	TRBV9	TGTGCCAGCAACGGACTAGCGGGCTCTGGGGCCAACGTCCTGACTTTC	CASNGLAGSGANVLTF
NA	TRBD1	TRBJ1-2	TRBV12-3/TRBV12-4	TGTGCCAGTGAACTGACAGGGATCGGCTACACCTTC	CASELTGIGYTF
NA	NA	TRBJ2-5	TRBV5-1	TGCGCCAGCAGCTTACCCGGGGGGCAAGGCCAAGAGACCCAGTACTTC	CASSLPGGQGQETQYF
NA	TRBD1	TRBJ1-1	TRBV29-1	TGCAGCGTAGAGGGACAGACGAACACTGAAGCTTTCTTT	CSVEGQTNTEAFF
NA	TRBD2	TRBJ2-2	TRBV5-3	TGTGCCAGAAGCCCCCTTCCGGGGGGGAACACCGGGGAGCTGTTTTTT	CARSPLPGGNTGELFF
NA	NA	TRBJ1-6	TRBV6-5	TGTGCCAGCATACCGAGGGAAGCCTATAATTCACCCCTCCACTTT	CASIPREAYNSPLHF
few	NA	TRBJ1-1	TRBV6-5	TGTGCCAGCAGTCCTCCAGGGTGGACTGAAGCTTTCTTT	CASSPPGWTEAFF
NA	NA	TRBJ1-5	TRBV9	TGTGCCAGCAGCGCCACCCTCGGAGATCAGCCCCAGCATTTT	CASSATLGDQPQHF
NA	TRBD1	TRBJ1-3	TRBV30	TGTGCCTTCTCGACAGGGGAGGCCACCATATATTTT	CAFSTGEATIYF
NA	NA	TRBJ2-1	TRBV28	TGTGCCAGCAGTTCGAGACAGATCCTCTACAATGAGCAGTTCTTC	CASSSRQILYNEQFF
NA	NA	TRBJ1-2	TRBV9	TGTGCCAGCAGCGTGACAAACTATGGCTACACCTTC	CASSVTNYGYTF
once	NA	TRBJ1-1	TRBV28	TGTGCCAGCAGTGGGCTGGACAGAGCTGAAGCTTTCTTT	CASSGLDRAEAFF
once	TRBD1	TRBJ1-4	TRBV7-9	TGTGCCAGCAGCTCAAACGACAGGGCTACTAATGAAAAACTGTTTTTT	CASSSNDRATNEKLFF
NA	NA	TRBJ2-7	TRBV15	TGTGCCACCAGCAGAGATTTTGGCAGGGTCTACGAGCAGTACTTC	CATSRDFGRVYEQYF
NA	TRBD1	TRBJ2-1	TRBV4-1	TGCGCCAGCAGCCAAGGAGACAGGGCCAAATCCTACAATGAGCAGTTCTTC	CASSQGDRAKSYNEQFF
NA	NA	TRBJ1-2	TRBV27	TGTGCCAGCAGTTCGAACAACGACAGGAGCAATGGCTACACCTTC	CASSSNNDRSNGYTF
NA	TRBD2	TRBJ2-5	TRBV4-2	TGTGCCAGCAGCCCCCGGACTAGCACCGCCCAAGAGACCCAGTACTTC	CASSPRTSTAQETQYF
few	TRBD1	TRBJ1-1	TRBV28	TGTGCCAGCAGGCTTGAGGGGGCAGGCACTGAAGCTTTCTTT	CASRLEGAGTEAFF
NA	NA	TRBJ1-2	TRBV5-1	TGCGCCAGCAGCTTGGACTCCCGGGGGGGAGGCTACACCTTC	CASSLDSRGGGYTF
few	NA	TRBJ1-6	TRBV7-2	TGTGCCAGCAGCCCCCGGGGTGGGGTGAATAATTCACCCCTCCACTTT	CASSPRGGVNNSPLHF